A selection of T cell receptor beta chains follows, all from one sample in a study of blood T cell repertoires in COVID-19. The data were produced by immunoSEQ multiplex PCR, yet TCRdb's version contains in-frame clones alone and is incomplete. The top ten clones hold 1.5% to 2% of a sample with fewer than 400,000 clones, approximately 89% of them seen once. The source material was peripheral blood. The receptors here all came from a woman aged 30 to 39 with COVID-19, enrolled during active disease. The CDR3 runs from the conserved cysteine through the conserved F or W. D genes are given only for firm matches. Clone size is not always given. Where it is, it says once, few, many or a class for expanded clones.

J gene: TRBJ1-1
D gene: .
clone size: .
V gene: TRBV16
CDR3 DNA: TGTGCCAGCAGCCAAATCAGGCCGGGACTGCCGAACACTGAAGCTTTCTTT
CDR3 protein: CASSQIRPGLPNTEAFF

J gene: TRBJ1-1
D gene: TRBD1
clone size: .
V gene: TRBV7-9
CDR3 DNA: TGTGCCAGCAGCTGGGACAGGGTGAACACTGAAGCTTTCTTT
CDR3 protein: CASSWDRVNTEAFF

J gene: TRBJ2-2
D gene: TRBD1
clone size: .
V gene: TRBV10-1
CDR3 DNA: TGCGCCAGCAGCCGGACAGGGCAAGGGAACACCGGGGAGCTGTTTTTT
CDR3 protein: CASSRTGQGNTGELFF

J gene: TRBJ2-1
D gene: TRBD2
clone size: .
V gene: TRBV5-4
CDR3 DNA: TGTGCCAGCACGACTAGCGGGGGGGACAATGAGCAGTTCTTC
CDR3 protein: CASTTSGGDNEQFF

J gene: TRBJ2-3
D gene: .
clone size: .
V gene: TRBV11-1
CDR3 DNA: TGTGCCAGCAGCCAGGGGCGGTTTAGCACAGATACGCAGTATTTT
CDR3 protein: CASSQGRFSTDTQYF

J gene: TRBJ2-7
D gene: .
clone size: .
V gene: TRBV30
CDR3 DNA: TGTGCCTGGAGTGTTTCCCTGCTCGGGGTCGAGCAGTACTTC
CDR3 protein: CAWSVSLLGVEQYF

J gene: TRBJ2-7
D gene: .
clone size: .
V gene: TRBV6-1
CDR3 DNA: TGTGCCAGCAGTGAAGCGGGGGGACGAGTTTACGAGCAGTACTTC
CDR3 protein: CASSEAGGRVYEQYF

J gene: TRBJ2-6
D gene: TRBD1
clone size: .
V gene: TRBV4-1
CDR3 DNA: TGCGCCAGCAGCCAGAGGAGACAGGGAGCTGGGGCCAACGTCCTGACTTTC
CDR3 protein: CASSQRRQGAGANVLTF

J gene: TRBJ2-1
D gene: TRBD1
clone size: .
V gene: TRBV6-2/TRBV6-3
CDR3 DNA: TGTGCCAGCAGTGGACGGACAGGGGGTCATGAGCAGTTCTTC
CDR3 protein: CASSGRTGGHEQFF

J gene: TRBJ1-2
D gene: .
clone size: once
V gene: TRBV4-1
CDR3 DNA: TGCGCCAGCAGCCCCGAGACAGGCTCTGCGTATGGCTATGGCTACACCTTC
CDR3 protein: CASSPETGSAYGYGYTF

J gene: TRBJ1-5
D gene: .
clone size: .
V gene: TRBV6-6
CDR3 DNA: TGTGCCAGCAGCCGACAGGTTCTTAGCAATCAGCCCCAGCATTTT
CDR3 protein: CASSRQVLSNQPQHF

J gene: TRBJ2-1
D gene: TRBD2
clone size: .
V gene: TRBV27
CDR3 DNA: TGTGCCAGCAGCCTCGGACTAGCGGGCTACAATGAGCAGTTCTTC
CDR3 protein: CASSLGLAGYNEQFF

J gene: TRBJ2-2
D gene: .
clone size: once
V gene: TRBV6-5
CDR3 DNA: TGTGCCAGCAGTCGAGACAGGAAGAACACCGGGGAGCTGTTTTTT
CDR3 protein: CASSRDRKNTGELFF

J gene: TRBJ2-5
D gene: .
clone size: .
V gene: TRBV6-5
CDR3 DNA: TGTGCCAGCAGCCCCGACAGAATCCAAGAGACCCAGTACTTC
CDR3 protein: CASSPDRIQETQYF

J gene: TRBJ2-2
D gene: TRBD1
clone size: .
V gene: TRBV18
CDR3 DNA: TGTGCCAGCTCACCACAGGGGGCGCCGAGCGGGGAGCTGTTTTTT
CDR3 protein: CASSPQGAPSGELFF

J gene: TRBJ1-5
D gene: TRBD1
clone size: .
V gene: TRBV5-3
CDR3 DNA: TGTGCCAGAAGCAGCCGGGACAGGGCCAATCAGCCCCAGCATTTT
CDR3 protein: CARSSRDRANQPQHF

J gene: TRBJ2-5
D gene: .
clone size: once
V gene: TRBV7-9
CDR3 DNA: TGTGCCAGCAGTTCTTATCCGTACCAAGAGACCCAGTACTTC
CDR3 protein: CASSSYPYQETQYF

J gene: TRBJ1-6
D gene: .
clone size: .
V gene: TRBV10-3
CDR3 DNA: TGTGCCATCCTTACCGACAGCTCCTATAATTCACCCCTCCACTTT
CDR3 protein: CAILTDSSYNSPLHF

J gene: TRBJ2-2
D gene: TRBD2
clone size: few
V gene: TRBV5-6
CDR3 DNA: TGTGCCAGCAGCCTAGCGGGGGGGTTCGCGAACACCGGGGAGCTGTTTTTT
CDR3 protein: CASSLAGGFANTGELFF

J gene: TRBJ1-2
D gene: TRBD1
clone size: .
V gene: TRBV28
CDR3 DNA: TGTGCCAGCACCCGGAAGGGGGCTCTCTATGGCTACACCTTC
CDR3 protein: CASTRKGALYGYTF

J gene: TRBJ2-2
D gene: .
clone size: .
V gene: TRBV19
CDR3 DNA: TGTGCCAGTAGTATAGGGTCAGGGGTCGGCACCGGGGAGCTGTTTTTT
CDR3 protein: CASSIGSGVGTGELFF

J gene: TRBJ2-1
D gene: TRBD2
clone size: .
V gene: TRBV5-1
CDR3 DNA: TGCGCCAGCAACCTAGCGGGGGGCACTAATGAGCAGTTCTTC
CDR3 protein: CASNLAGGTNEQFF

J gene: TRBJ2-1
D gene: .
clone size: .
V gene: TRBV3-1/TRBV3-2
CDR3 DNA: TGTGCCAGCAGCCAGAGCCCTCGACTCAATGAGCAGTTCTTC
CDR3 protein: CASSQSPRLNEQFF

J gene: TRBJ1-1
D gene: .
clone size: .
V gene: TRBV19
CDR3 DNA: TGTGCCAGTAGTATTTCCCAAGCCTACAGACAAATGAACACTGAAGCTTTCTTT
CDR3 protein: CASSISQAYRQMNTEAFF

J gene: TRBJ1-1
D gene: .
clone size: .
V gene: TRBV25-1
CDR3 DNA: TGTGCCAGCAGTGAATACAAGGGGGTATCAGACTTT
CDR3 protein: CASSEYKGVSDF

J gene: TRBJ1-2
D gene: TRBD1
clone size: .
V gene: TRBV3-1/TRBV3-2
CDR3 DNA: TGTGCCAGCAGCCTAAGTTCAGGGGGCAACTATGGCTACACCTTC
CDR3 protein: CASSLSSGGNYGYTF

J gene: TRBJ1-2
D gene: .
clone size: .
V gene: TRBV5-1
CDR3 DNA: TGCGCCAGCAGCTTCGCGGGGCCAGGGTATGGCTACACCTTC
CDR3 protein: CASSFAGPGYGYTF

J gene: TRBJ1-4
D gene: .
clone size: .
V gene: TRBV2
CDR3 DNA: TGTGCCAGCAGGAGGTTCCTAGTGGAAAAACTGTTTTTT
CDR3 protein: CASRRFLVEKLFF

J gene: TRBJ1-5
D gene: .
clone size: .
V gene: TRBV5-1
CDR3 DNA: TGCGCCAGCAGCTTGGGGCAGTCTCAGCCCCAGCATTTT
CDR3 protein: CASSLGQSQPQHF

J gene: TRBJ2-1
D gene: .
clone size: .
V gene: TRBV11-2
CDR3 DNA: TGTGCCAGCAGCTTAGGGAACAGGGAGAGAAATGAGCAGTTCTTC
CDR3 protein: CASSLGNRERNEQFF

J gene: TRBJ2-5
D gene: .
clone size: .
V gene: TRBV5-1
CDR3 DNA: TGCGCCAGCAGCTTGAGGGGCACAGGGCAAGAGACCCAGTACTTC
CDR3 protein: CASSLRGTGQETQYF

J gene: TRBJ1-1
D gene: .
clone size: .
V gene: TRBV18
CDR3 DNA: TGTGCCAGCTCAGGGGGCAACACTGAAGCTTTCTTT
CDR3 protein: CASSGGNTEAFF

J gene: TRBJ1-3
D gene: TRBD1
clone size: .
V gene: TRBV7-3
CDR3 DNA: TGTGCCAGCAGCTTGTCAGGGGGCTTTGGAAACACCATATATTTT
CDR3 protein: CASSLSGGFGNTIYF

J gene: TRBJ1-1
D gene: TRBD1
clone size: .
V gene: TRBV5-4
CDR3 DNA: TGTGCCAGCAGCCGACAGGGGGGATTGAACACTGAAGCTTTCTTT
CDR3 protein: CASSRQGGLNTEAFF

J gene: TRBJ2-2
D gene: .
clone size: .
V gene: TRBV11-1
CDR3 DNA: TGTGCCAGCAGCTTTTCCGTAGGGGAGCTGTTTTTT
CDR3 protein: CASSFSVGELFF

J gene: TRBJ2-4
D gene: .
clone size: .
V gene: TRBV2
CDR3 DNA: TGTGCCAGCACAAATGGGATGGGACTCGACAAAAACATTCAGTACTTC
CDR3 protein: CASTNGMGLDKNIQYF

J gene: TRBJ2-3
D gene: .
clone size: .
V gene: TRBV7-2
CDR3 DNA: TGTGCCAGCAGCTTAGAGCGGCGGGGCGTATCCAAGAGAGATACGCAGTATTTT
CDR3 protein: CASSLERRGVSKRDTQYF

J gene: TRBJ1-3
D gene: TRBD1
clone size: few
V gene: TRBV6-6
CDR3 DNA: TGTGCCAGCAGATTGGGACAGAGTGGAAACACCATATATTTT
CDR3 protein: CASRLGQSGNTIYF

J gene: TRBJ2-3
D gene: TRBD1
clone size: .
V gene: TRBV10-3
CDR3 DNA: TGTGCCATCAGGGGAGAACAGGGGGCCACAGATACGCAGTATTTT
CDR3 protein: CAIRGEQGATDTQYF

J gene: TRBJ1-2
D gene: TRBD1
clone size: .
V gene: TRBV4-2
CDR3 DNA: TGTGCCAGCAGCCAAGTAGTCTCTGTAGGACAGGCCCGGGGCTACACCTTC
CDR3 protein: CASSQVVSVGQARGYTF

J gene: TRBJ1-2
D gene: TRBD1
clone size: .
V gene: TRBV5-1
CDR3 DNA: TGCGCCAGCAGCGGACAGGGGTATGGCTACACCTTC
CDR3 protein: CASSGQGYGYTF

J gene: TRBJ1-6
D gene: .
clone size: .
V gene: TRBV3-1/TRBV3-2
CDR3 DNA: TGTGCCAGCAACCAGGGCTTGGATTCACCCCTCCACTTT
CDR3 protein: CASNQGLDSPLHF

J gene: TRBJ2-7
D gene: TRBD1
clone size: .
V gene: TRBV24-1
CDR3 DNA: TGTGCCACCAGTGACCCCGGGACAGGGTCTTCCCACGAGCAGTACTTC
CDR3 protein: CATSDPGTGSSHEQYF

J gene: TRBJ1-6
D gene: TRBD1
clone size: .
V gene: TRBV6-5
CDR3 DNA: TGTGCCAGCAGCTGGACAGGCAATAATTCACCCCTCCACTTT
CDR3 protein: CASSWTGNNSPLHF

J gene: TRBJ2-1
D gene: TRBD2
clone size: .
V gene: TRBV19
CDR3 DNA: TGTGCCAGTAGCGGACTAGATGAGCAGTTCTTC
CDR3 protein: CASSGLDEQFF

J gene: TRBJ1-5
D gene: TRBD1
clone size: few
V gene: TRBV4-1
CDR3 DNA: TGCGCCAGCAGCCCGGACAGGGTATCCAATCAGCCCCAGCATTTT
CDR3 protein: CASSPDRVSNQPQHF

J gene: TRBJ1-2
D gene: .
clone size: .
V gene: TRBV10-3
CDR3 DNA: TGTGCCATCAGTGAGGAGGCTTCCTATGGCTACACCTTC
CDR3 protein: CAISEEASYGYTF

J gene: TRBJ2-1
D gene: .
clone size: .
V gene: TRBV7-9
CDR3 DNA: TGTGCCAGCAGCCGGCTAGGTTCCTACAATGAGCAGTTCTTC
CDR3 protein: CASSRLGSYNEQFF

J gene: TRBJ1-2
D gene: .
clone size: .
V gene: TRBV19
CDR3 DNA: TGTGCCAGTACCATTGATGGGGGGAATGGCTACACCTTC
CDR3 protein: CASTIDGGNGYTF

J gene: TRBJ1-2
D gene: TRBD1
clone size: once
V gene: TRBV7-2
CDR3 DNA: TGTGCCAGCAGCTCAGACCGGGACAGTCTTTTAAACTATGGCTACACCTTC
CDR3 protein: CASSSDRDSLLNYGYTF

J gene: TRBJ2-1
D gene: TRBD1
clone size: .
V gene: TRBV2
CDR3 DNA: TGTGCCAGCAGACCCGGGACAGTCGGAGACAATGAGCAGTTCTTC
CDR3 protein: CASRPGTVGDNEQFF

J gene: TRBJ1-3
D gene: .
clone size: .
V gene: TRBV19
CDR3 DNA: TGTGCCAGCACCCCCTTCCAGACAGCTTCTGGAAACACCATATATTTT
CDR3 protein: CASTPFQTASGNTIYF

J gene: TRBJ1-2
D gene: .
clone size: .
V gene: TRBV19
CDR3 DNA: TGTGCCAGTACAGGGTCACAAAACTATGGCTACACCTTC
CDR3 protein: CASTGSQNYGYTF

J gene: TRBJ1-2
D gene: TRBD1
clone size: .
V gene: TRBV13
CDR3 DNA: TGTGCCAGCAGCTCGACAGGGAATCATGGCTACACCTTC
CDR3 protein: CASSSTGNHGYTF